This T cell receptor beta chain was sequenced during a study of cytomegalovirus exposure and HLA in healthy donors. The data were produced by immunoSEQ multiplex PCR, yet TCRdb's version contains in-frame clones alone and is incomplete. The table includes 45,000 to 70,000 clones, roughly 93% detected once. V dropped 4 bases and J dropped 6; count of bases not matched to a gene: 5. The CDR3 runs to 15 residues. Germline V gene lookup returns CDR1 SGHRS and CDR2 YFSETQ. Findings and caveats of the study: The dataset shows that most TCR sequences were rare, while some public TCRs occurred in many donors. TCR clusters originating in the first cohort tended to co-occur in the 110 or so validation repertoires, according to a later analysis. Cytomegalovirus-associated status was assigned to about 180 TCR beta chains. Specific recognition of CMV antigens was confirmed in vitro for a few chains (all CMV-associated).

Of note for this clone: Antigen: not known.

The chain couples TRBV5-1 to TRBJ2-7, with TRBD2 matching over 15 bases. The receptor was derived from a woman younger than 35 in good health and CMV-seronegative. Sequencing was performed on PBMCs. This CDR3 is CASSPGLAGGLEQYF. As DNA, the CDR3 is TGCGCCAGCAGCCCTGGACTAGCGGGGGGGCTCGAGCAGTACTTC.